This T cell receptor beta chain was retrieved from a study of blood T cell repertoires in COVID-19. Study as a whole: The origin of the acute and convalescent COVID-19 samples was the United States, Italy and Spain. T cells, B-cell-depleted T cells, or PBMCs provided the cDNA or gDNA that served as material.

Germline trimming cut 3 bases from V and 9 bases from J; bases unmatched to any gene: 10. There are 15 residues in the CDR3. Germline V gene data show CDR1 as SGHDN and CDR2 as FVKESK. Some clones are missing from TCRdb's copy, which holds only in-frame ones; the method was immunoSEQ multiplex PCR. The profile shows over 450,000 clones, around nine tenths of them singletons. Seattle enrolled patients during active infection and tracked them longitudinally. Sequenced input: peripheral blood. This chain joins TRBV14 and TRBJ2-1, with TRBD2 matching 8 bases. This TCR derives from a woman in her forties or fifties with COVID-19, enrolled during active disease. The CDR3 DNA is TGTGCCAGCAGCCAGACCAGCGGGGGTAACCGTGAGCAGTTCTTC. It yields the protein CASSQTSGGNREQFF.